This is a list of T cell receptor beta chains from one sample in a study of T-cell memory formation after mild COVID-19. One entry per CDR3 protein, called by TCRdb with MiXCR from the 5' RACE reads. The sample carries under 700,000 distinct CDR3 sequences, roughly 20% recorded once. Input material: PBMCs or a T cell subset sorted from them (not recorded which). These receptors all stem from an adult woman who had mild COVID-19 (a few samples of this study predate the infection). Cell type and time point are not known. CDR3s include the opening cysteine and the closing phenylalanine or tryptophan. Fields, in order: J gene, V gene, clone size, D gene, CDR3 DNA, CDR3 protein. A D gene is named only where the DNA matches it firmly. The listing skips clone size in some rows; elsewhere it reads once, few, many or a size class.

J gene: TRBJ1-6; V gene: TRBV18; clone size: few; D gene: TRBD1; CDR3 DNA: TGTGCCAGCTCACCAGCGACAGGGGGACATTCACCCCTCCACTTT; CDR3 protein: CASSPATGGHSPLHF
J gene: TRBJ2-5; V gene: TRBV6-2/TRBV6-3; clone size: few; D gene: -; CDR3 DNA: TGTGCCAGCCGGGGGCGGTCCCCTTGGAAAGAGACCCAGTACTTC; CDR3 protein: CASRGRSPWKETQYF
J gene: TRBJ1-2; V gene: TRBV20-1; clone size: -; D gene: TRBD1; CDR3 DNA: TGCAGTGCTAGAGTCGCTCTTTGGGACAGGGTCGTTGGCTACACCTTC; CDR3 protein: CSARVALWDRVVGYTF
J gene: TRBJ2-1; V gene: TRBV11-3; clone size: -; D gene: -; CDR3 DNA: TGTGCCAGCAGCTTAGATTATTTTGGCTTGGGGGATAATGAGCAGTTCTTC; CDR3 protein: CASSLDYFGLGDNEQFF
J gene: TRBJ2-2; V gene: TRBV29-1; clone size: -; D gene: -; CDR3 DNA: TGCAGCGTTGCCGAGGCGGCAACGAACACCGGGGAGCTGTTTTTT; CDR3 protein: CSVAEAATNTGELFF
J gene: TRBJ2-5; V gene: TRBV23-1; clone size: few; D gene: -; CDR3 DNA: TGCGCCAGCAGTCATTCGGACAGGGAGGGGACCCAGTACTTC; CDR3 protein: CASSHSDREGTQYF
J gene: TRBJ1-1; V gene: TRBV12-3/TRBV12-4; clone size: -; D gene: -; CDR3 DNA: TGTGCCAGCAGTCCCTCAGGGGCAGGCCCGAACACTGAAGCTTTCTTT; CDR3 protein: CASSPSGAGPNTEAFF
J gene: TRBJ2-3; V gene: TRBV3-1; clone size: -; D gene: -; CDR3 DNA: TGTGCCAGCAGCCAACGGCAGGGGAGGGATACGCAGTATTTT; CDR3 protein: CASSQRQGRDTQYF
J gene: TRBJ2-1; V gene: TRBV30; clone size: few; D gene: -; CDR3 DNA: TGTGCCTGGACTCCGCAGGTCCTCAGGGGTTACAATGAGCAGTTCTTC; CDR3 protein: CAWTPQVLRGYNEQFF
J gene: TRBJ1-1; V gene: TRBV15; clone size: many; D gene: -; CDR3 DNA: TGTGCCACCAGCAGAGAATCGGGGCTTAACACTGAAGCTTTCTTT; CDR3 protein: CATSRESGLNTEAFF